The 11 T cell receptor beta chains presented below share a single source sample, sequenced in a study of regulatory T cells in long-lasting Graves disease. Time point: newly diagnosed GD, antithyroid drugs for less than 3 months. The authors made the TCR library using RNA they extracted from PBMCs. Arm-PCR with iRepertoire HTBI primers amplified the CDR3 regions for these TCR beta libraries. MiXCR, applied by TCRdb to the multiplex PCR reads, yields one record per CDR3 protein. The sample records hundreds of thousands of distinct CDR3 sequences, less than 15% being singletons. The same sample was also studied in work on T cells in Graves' hyperthyroidism and ophthalmopathy.

The source was peripheral blood mononuclear cells (PBMCs), collected at new diagnosis, from a patient treated with antithyroid drugs. All receptors come from a man aged 30-40 years with Graves disease.

In its sample, this clonotype was seen many times. The V call is TRBV11-2, the J call TRBJ1-1; 7 bases map to TRBD1. Germline V gives CDR1 SGHAT, CDR2 FQNNGV. V lost 2 bases, J lost 4 bases, and 10 bases stayed unmatched. This CDR3 has 16 amino acids. The CDR3 sequence is CASSLRDRDRGTEAFF. In nucleotides, the CDR3 is TGTGCCAGCAGCTTACGAGACAGGGATCGGGGCACTGAAGCTTTCTTT.

This clonotype was counted many times. The rearrangement links TRBV12-3 or TRBV12-4 to TRBJ2-7; 7 bases fit TRBD1. With V trimmed by 6 bases and J by 3 bases, 5 bases remained unmatched. This CDR3 is built from 13 residues. CDR3 residues: CASSPGQIYEQYF. The CDR3 DNA sequence: TGTGCCAGCAGCCCGGGACAGATCTACGAGCAGTACTTC.

This clonotype has ten or more counts. V gene TRBV3-1 combines with J gene TRBJ1-1; D ambiguous. Germline-derived CDR1 and CDR2 are LGHDT and YNNKEL (reference sequence). CDR3 size: 13 residues. V was pared by 4 bases and J by 8 bases, with 14 bases between. CDR3 sequence reads: CASSLTRGEEAFF. CDR3 coding DNA: TGTGCCAGCAGCCTCACGAGAGGCGAAGAAGCTTTCTTT. Variable domain in full (rest from reference TRBV3-1 and TRBJ1-1): DTAVSQTPKYLVTQMGNDKSIKCEQNLGHDTMYWYKQDSKKFLKIMFSYNNKELIINETVPNRFSPKSPDKAHLNLHINSLELGDSAVYFCASSLTRGEEAFFGQGTRLTVV.

Ten or more counts support this clonotype. V and J are TRBV11-3 and TRBJ2-2; no clear D gene. Trimming removed 1 base at V and 6 bases at J, with 6 bases between. The CDR3 sequence is 13 residues long. Germline V gives CDR1 SGHNT, CDR2 YENEEA. CDR3 protein: CASSLGGAGELFF. Written as DNA, the CDR3 is TGTGCCAGCAGCTTAGGTGGGGCCGGGGAGCTGTTTTTT. The complete variable domain, with remaining parts taken from reference TRBV11-3 and TRBJ2-2, reads EAGVVQSPRYKIIEKKQPVAFWCNPISGHNTLYWYLQNLGQGPELLIRYENEEAVDDSQLPKDRFSAERLKGVDSTLKIQPAELGDSAVYLCASSLGGAGELFFGEGSRLTVL.

This clonotype was seen repeatedly, ten times or more. The CDR3 DNA sequence: TGTGCCAGCAGCTTAGAATCAACTGAGCAGTTCTTC. This codes for CASSLESTEQFF. The chain is built from TRBV7-9 and TRBJ2-1; no reliable D call. CDR1 SEHNR and CDR2 FQNEAQ come from the germline V gene (reference sequence). V was trimmed by 1 base and J by 9 bases, leaving 7 bases between them. The CDR3 totals 12 residues.

This clonotype was seen many times. The chain is built from TRBV11-2 and TRBJ2-2, with a weak D call TRBD1 (6 bases). Germline V gene lookup returns CDR1 SGHAT and CDR2 FQNNGV. The length of the CDR3 is 15 residues. Trimming removed 5 bases at V and 0 bases at J, with 10 bases between. The CDR3: CASSRDTTNTGELFF. Here the CDR3 DNA reads TGTGCCAGCAGCCGGGACACCACGAACACCGGGGAGCTGTTTTTT.

With respect to this clonotype: One junction end does not reproduce the germline sequence, and a read error may be involved. The rearrangement joins TRBV10-3 to TRBJ1-2; D remains unclear. The CDR3 spans 12 residues. The V gene's germline CDR1 is ENHRY and CDR2 SYGVKD. The CDR3, as DNA: TGTGCCATCAGTGGGGAGCGCGAGGGCTACGCCTTC. Translation: CAISGEREGYAF.

The rearrangement uses TRBV11-2 and TRBJ2-1, with D hard to call. The V gene's germline CDR1 is SGHAT and CDR2 FQNNGV. The ends were cut back, 3 bases at V and 8 bases at J, with 5 bases in the middle. This CDR3 is 11 amino acids long. Written as DNA, the CDR3 is TGTGCCAGCAGCTTTGTAGATGAGCAGTTCTTC. This encodes CASSFVDEQFF.

This clonotype appeared many times. This chain connects TRBV7-2 to TRBJ2-4; maybe TRBD2 (5 bases). This CDR3 is 13 amino acids long. Germline CDR1 SGHTA, CDR2 FQGNSA. Trimming took off 5 bases at V and 0 bases at J, with 5 bases between the two ends. CDR3 region: CASSGGAKNIQYF. CDR3 bases: TGTGCCAGCAGCGGAGGAGCCAAAAACATTCAGTACTTC.

This clonotype was detected many times. The chain recombines TRBV12-3 or TRBV12-4 with TRBJ1-1, with 9 positions matching TRBD1. The V and J ends lost 0 bases and 1 base, in that order; junction bases with no gene match: 6. CDR3 length: 17 amino acids. The CDR3 is CASSLALGQGENTEAFF. For the CDR3, the DNA is TGTGCCAGCAGTTTAGCCTTGGGACAGGGCGAGAACACTGAAGCTTTCTTT.

In this sample, this clonotype turned up many times. The chain joins TRBV10-3 to TRBJ2-7, with 9 bases aligning to TRBD2. Germline-derived CDR1 and CDR2 are ENHRY and SYGVKD. The V segment lost 8 bases and the J segment 2 bases; nucleotides outside the gene matches: 13. The CDR3 contains 16 residues. The CDR3 nucleotides are TGTGCCATCGGACGAAGTAGCGGGAGCGCCCCCTACGAGCAGTACTTC. It encodes CAIGRSSGSAPYEQYF.